These T cell receptor beta chains were read from a single sample in a study of PD-L1 blockade in urothelial cancer. Assay used: immunoSEQ multiplex PCR; TCRdb lists only in-frame clones, some missing. Counted here are 100,000 or so clones, around 82% occurring once; the ten biggest clones make up 2.4%. Material: PBMCs, obtained around atezolizumab (anti-PD-L1) treatment. All receptors come from a man aged 45-65 years with urothelial cancer. The CDR3 runs from the conserved cysteine through the conserved F or W. The D gene is left open where the match is weak. Clone size is shown for a subset of rows, as once, few, many or a class of expanded clone.

.	TRBV6-6	TRBD1	TRBJ1-6	TGTGCCAGCCGCCCCCAGGACAGGCCCAATTCACCCCTCCACTTT	CASRPQDRPNSPLHF
.	TRBV20-1	.	TRBJ2-1	TGCAGTGCTAGAGAGCGCAATGAGCAGTTCTTC	CSARERNEQFF
.	TRBV5-1	TRBD1	TRBJ1-3	TGCGCCAGCAGCTTGGAAAGACAGGGCTCTGGAAACACCATATATTTT	CASSLERQGSGNTIYF
.	TRBV6-1	TRBD2	TRBJ2-7	TGTGCCAGCAGTGAAACAAGCGGGAGTATCTACGAGCAGTACTTC	CASSETSGSIYEQYF
once	TRBV6-1	.	TRBJ2-7	TGTGCCAGCAGTGTCCGGGACTCCTCCGAGCAGTACTTC	CASSVRDSSEQYF
.	TRBV6-5	TRBD2	TRBJ2-2	TGTGTCTGTAGCGGGGGCACGAACACCGGGGAGCTGTTTTTT	CVCSGGTNTGELFF
.	TRBV5-1	TRBD2	TRBJ2-7	TGCGCCAGCAGCCCGGATAGCGGGGTATACGAGCAGTACTTC	CASSPDSGVYEQYF
.	TRBV5-6	TRBD2	TRBJ2-2	TGTGCCAGCAGCTTAGGGCCGGTAGCGGGGTCCACCGGGGAGCTGTTTTTT	CASSLGPVAGSTGELFF
.	TRBV5-1	.	TRBJ1-6	TGCGCCAGCAGCTTGGGTCAGTGGAGTTCACCCCTCCACTTT	CASSLGQWSSPLHF
.	TRBV5-1	.	TRBJ2-3	TGCGCCAGCAGCTTGGCCTTGCCGGGGGAACTTAGCACAGATACGCAGTATTTT	CASSLALPGELSTDTQYF
.	TRBV30	.	TRBJ1-4	TGTGCCTGGAGTGGAGCTAATGAAAAACTGTTTTTT	CAWSGANEKLFF
.	TRBV7-3	TRBD2	TRBJ2-2	TGTGCCAGCAGCTTGTCGGGAGGGAACACCGGGGAGCTGTTTTTT	CASSLSGGNTGELFF
.	TRBV5-1	.	TRBJ1-1	TGCGCCAGCAGCTGGGCAGGACAGCACACTGAAGCTTTCTTT	CASSWAGQHTEAFF
.	TRBV28	.	TRBJ1-3	TGTGCCAGCAGGTACAACTCTGGAAACACCATATATTTT	CASRYNSGNTIYF
.	TRBV10-2	.	TRBJ1-1	TGCGCCAGCAGGGGAGGGGACACTGAAGCTTTCTTT	CASRGGDTEAFF
once	TRBV18	TRBD1	TRBJ1-1	TGTGCCAGCTCAAGACAGGGGAACACTGAAGCTTTCTTT	CASSRQGNTEAFF
.	TRBV9	.	TRBJ2-1	TGTGCCAGCAGCGTGGGTTGGGCCACCTACAATGAGCAGTTCTTC	CASSVGWATYNEQFF
.	TRBV7-7	TRBD2	TRBJ2-1	TGTGCTAGCAGCCCGTTCGCTAGCGGCAATGAGCAGTTCTTC	CASSPFASGNEQFF
.	TRBV10-2	.	TRBJ2-2	TGCGCCAGCAGTGATTCACTGAACACCGGGGAGCTGTTTTTT	CASSDSLNTGELFF
.	TRBV11-2	TRBD2	TRBJ2-3	TGTGCCAGCAGCCAAAGACCGGGACTAGGTTCAGATACGCAGTATTTT	CASSQRPGLGSDTQYF
.	TRBV6-5	TRBD1	TRBJ1-1	TGTGCCAGCACCAGGGACAGGGGAAAGTCTGAAGCTTTCTTT	CASTRDRGKSEAFF
.	TRBV19	.	TRBJ2-5	TGTGCCAGTAGAGCTCGGGGTGGCGGAGAGACCCAGTACTTC	CASRARGGGETQYF
.	TRBV19	.	TRBJ1-4	TGTGCCAGTAGAGGGGTTACTAATGAAAAACTGTTTTTT	CASRGVTNEKLFF
.	TRBV5-5	.	TRBJ1-5	TGTGCCAGCAGCTCATCATACCAGGGGCTGGGGAATCAGCCCCAGCATTTT	CASSSSYQGLGNQPQHF
.	TRBV11-3	TRBD2	TRBJ2-1	TGTGCCAGCAGCTTAGAGCTAGCGGGAGCCCATGAGCAGTTCTTC	CASSLELAGAHEQFF